This T cell receptor (beta chain) comes out of a study of shared clonotypes between healthy human individuals. Regarding the study as a whole: Generation of non-shared clonotypes was less probable than generation of clonotypes shared by all four donors.

Replicate PCRs for sorted subsets used approximately 220 ng DNA; this equaled about 30,000 T cell genomes. The data were produced by immunoSEQ multiplex PCR, yet TCRdb's version contains in-frame clones alone and is incomplete. The data hold roughly 550,000 clones, with around 95% observed a single time. Terminally differentiated effector memory CD45RA+ cells were excluded from the naive CD8 cells, which were CD45RO-negative and positively selected for CCR7. In regard to this clone: Its antigen is unknown.

Germline CDR1 SGHVS, CDR2 FNYEAQ. The ends lost 4 bases at V and 3 bases at J; junction bases unmatched: 6. The CDR3 has 15 amino acids. This chain joins TRBV7-6 and TRBJ2-3, with 8 bases that match TRBD2. The sequence was collected from a woman in her 30s in good health. The sequencing sample was made of naive CD8+ T cells sorted from blood. The chain's CDR3 is CASSSPGGWTDTQYF. CDR3 sequence (DNA): TGTGCCAGCAGCTCTCCGGGAGGGTGGACAGATACGCAGTATTTT.